Each of the 13 T cell receptor beta chains below was sequenced from the same sample in a study of OX40 agonist ivuxolimab in advanced cancers. Data came from immunoSEQ multiplex PCR; TCRdb stores just in-frame clones and leaves some out. The sample shows around 63,000 clones, over 75% of them seen only once. The sample consisted of CD4+ or CD8+ T cells sorted from blood, taken in a trial of the OX40 agonist ivuxolimab. These receptors were collected from an adult with an advanced solid tumor such as melanoma, head and neck, liver or kidney cancer.

CDR3 sequence reads: CASSLGLWDAQYF. Written as DNA, the CDR3 is TGTGCCAGCAGCCTAGGATTGTGGGACGCGCAGTATTTT. This rearrangement joins TRBV7-9 to TRBJ2-3, with D perhaps given as TRBD1 or TRBD2 (5 bases each). Between the trimmed V and J ends, which lost 5 bases and 10 bases, there was a span of 16 bases. This CDR3 comprises 13 residues. Germline V gives CDR1 SEHNR, CDR2 FQNEAQ (reference sequence).

The gene calls are TRBV28 and TRBJ1-1, with 8 bases identical to TRBD1. Trimming at V came to 7 bases and at J to 4 bases, leaving 5 bases not matched to a gene. The CDR3 spans 13 residues. CDR1 is MDHEN and CDR2 is SYDVKM in the germline V gene. The CDR3 bases are TGTGCCAGCAATCTACAGGGGGGCACTGAAGCTTTCTTT. Translation gives CASNLQGGTEAFF.

This chain connects TRBV19 to TRBJ1-1; 10 positions agree with TRBD1. This CDR3 contains 15 residues. CDR1 is LNHDA, CDR2 SQIVND, per germline (reference sequence). V gave up 5 bases and J gave up 3 bases; unmatched junction bases: 6. The CDR3 bases are TGTGCCAGTAGTGCTAGACAGGGGGCTTACACTGAAGCTTTCTTT. This sequence encodes CASSARQGAYTEAFF.

The chain is built from TRBV28 and TRBJ2-7; TRBD1 aligns across 7 bases. With V trimmed by 5 bases and J by 6 bases, 4 bases remained unmatched. Germline lookup yields CDR1 MDHEN and CDR2 SYDVKM. The CDR3 has 12 amino acids. The CDR3 nucleotides read TGTGCCAGCAGTATACAGGGGCCCGAGCAGTACTTC. As protein: CASSIQGPEQYF.

V and J are TRBV28 and TRBJ1-1; D is undetermined. This CDR3 is 12 amino acids long. Germline lookup yields CDR1 MDHEN and CDR2 SYDVKM. Trimming cost V 9 bases and J 0 bases, with 8 bases left between them. The chain's CDR3 is CASGNLNTEAFF. As DNA, the CDR3 is TGTGCCAGTGGAAACTTGAACACTGAAGCTTTCTTT.

The chain recombines TRBV10-3 with TRBJ1-3; TRBD1 matches at 9 bases. With 10 bases clipped from V and 4 bases from J, the junction kept 14 bases outside the gene matches. The germline gives CDR1 ENHRY, CDR2 SYGVKD. The CDR3 loop spans 16 amino acids. The CDR3 is CATGITGGSTGNTIYF. The CDR3 region has the DNA TGTGCCACCGGAATCACAGGGGGCAGTACGGGAAACACCATATATTTT.

The V and J genes are TRBV5-1 and TRBJ2-7; 8 bases map to TRBD2. Germline values: CDR1 SGHRS, CDR2 YFSETQ. The ends lost 4 bases at V and 2 bases at J; junction bases unmatched: 8. This CDR3 has 15 amino acids. CDR3 coding DNA: TGCGCCAGCAGCCCGGGGGGGCCAATTCCCTACGAGCAGTACTTC. Protein: CASSPGGPIPYEQYF.

The V call is TRBV28, the J call TRBJ2-5, with a possible D match to TRBD2 (5 bases). In germline, CDR1 is MDHEN, CDR2 SYDVKM. The CDR3 covers 12 residues. Trimming took off 4 bases at V and 4 bases at J, with 7 bases between the two ends. CDR3 bases: TGTGCCAGCAGTTCCGGGGTAGAGACCCAGTACTTC. It yields the protein CASSSGVETQYF. Complete variable domain (other parts from reference TRBV28 and TRBJ2-5): DVKVTQSSRYLVKRTGEKVFLECVQDMDHENMFWYRQDPGLGLRLIYFSYDVKMKEKGDIPEGYSVSREKKERFSLILESASTNQTSMYLCASSSGVETQYFGPGTRLLVL.

J is TRBJ2-1 and V is TRBV5-1; D unresolved. CDR3 length: 16 residues. The ends were cut back, 0 bases at V and 1 base at J, with 11 bases in the middle. Germline loops: CDR1 SGHRS, CDR2 YFSETQ. In DNA form, the CDR3 reads TGCGCCAGCAGCTTGGCCGGGCAGGTATCCTACAATGAGCAGTTCTTC. Its protein is CASSLAGQVSYNEQFF.

The table lists this clone with a count of one. The chain couples TRBV28 to TRBJ2-7, with D hard to call. The CDR3 has 14 amino acids. Germline lookup yields CDR1 MDHEN and CDR2 SYDVKM. V gave up 5 bases and J gave up 5 bases, with 16 bases separating them. This chain's CDR3 is CASSLSFIYDEQYF. The CDR3 DNA sequence: TGTGCCAGCAGTCTCTCGTTCATATACGACGAGCAGTACTTC.

The genes are TRBV4-1 and TRBJ2-7, with D possibly TRBD2 on 6 matching bases. Germline V CDR1 and CDR2: MGHRA, YSYEKL. The V end lost 0 bases, the J end lost 3 bases, and 15 bases lay between the germline ends. The CDR3 length is 16 residues. The CDR3: CASSQDTGGTRYEQYF. In DNA, the CDR3 is TGCGCCAGCAGCCAAGATACTGGAGGGACCCGCTACGAGCAGTACTTC.

The chain recombines TRBV6-1 with TRBJ1-6; the D is unclear. Per germline, CDR1 MNHNS and CDR2 SASEGT. The CDR3 contains 14 residues. CDR3 loop: CSIGKSSYNSPLHF. The CDR3 bases are TGTTCAATTGGCAAGAGCTCCTATAATTCACCCCTCCACTTT.

The chain uses TRBV4-1 and TRBJ2-5; 8 nucleotides agree with TRBD1. Germline values: CDR1 MGHRA, CDR2 YSYEKL. The V and J ends lost 4 bases and 5 bases, in that order; junction bases with no gene match: 12. The CDR3 is 16 residues long. This chain's CDR3 is CASSRNPPGGEETQYF. CDR3 coding DNA: TGCGCCAGCAGCCGAAACCCCCCAGGGGGCGAGGAGACCCAGTACTTC.